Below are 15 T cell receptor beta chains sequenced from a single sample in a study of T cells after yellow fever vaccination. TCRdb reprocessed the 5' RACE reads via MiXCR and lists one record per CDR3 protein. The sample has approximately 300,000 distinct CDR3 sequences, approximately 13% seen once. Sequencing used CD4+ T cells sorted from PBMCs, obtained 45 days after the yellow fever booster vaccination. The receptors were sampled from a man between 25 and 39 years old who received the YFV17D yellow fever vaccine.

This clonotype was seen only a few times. The CDR3 protein is CASIKPGAGTQYF. CDR3 DNA sequence: TGTGCCAGCATCAAACCGGGGGCGGGGACCCAGTACTTC. The chain employs TRBV28 and TRBJ2-5; TRBD1 or TRBD2 may be the D gene (6 bases each). Trimming stripped 7 bases from V and 7 bases from J, with 16 bases between. CDR3 length: 13 residues. Germline V CDR1 and CDR2: MDHEN, SYDVKM.

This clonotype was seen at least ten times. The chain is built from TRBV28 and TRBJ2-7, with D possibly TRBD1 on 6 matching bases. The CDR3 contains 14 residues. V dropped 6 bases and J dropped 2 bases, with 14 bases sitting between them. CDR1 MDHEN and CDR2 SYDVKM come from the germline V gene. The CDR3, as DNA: TGTGCCAGCAGCTATCCTCCAGGGGCCTACGAGCAGTACTTC. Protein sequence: CASSYPPGAYEQYF.

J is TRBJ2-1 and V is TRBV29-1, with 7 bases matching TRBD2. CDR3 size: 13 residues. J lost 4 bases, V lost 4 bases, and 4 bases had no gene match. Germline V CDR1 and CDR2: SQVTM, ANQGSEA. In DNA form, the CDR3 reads TGCAGCGTTGCTACTAGCGTGTACAATGAGCAGTTCTTC. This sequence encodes CSVATSVYNEQFF.

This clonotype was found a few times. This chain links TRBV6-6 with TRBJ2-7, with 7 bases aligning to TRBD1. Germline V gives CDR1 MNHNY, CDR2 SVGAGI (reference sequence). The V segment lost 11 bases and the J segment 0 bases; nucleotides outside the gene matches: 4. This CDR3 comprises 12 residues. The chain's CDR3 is CAVRQGSYEQYF. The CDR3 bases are TGTGCCGTTCGACAGGGCTCCTACGAGCAGTACTTC.

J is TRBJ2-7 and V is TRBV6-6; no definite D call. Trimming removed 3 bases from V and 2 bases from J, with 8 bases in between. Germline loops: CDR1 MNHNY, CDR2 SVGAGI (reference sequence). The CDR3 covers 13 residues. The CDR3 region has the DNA TGTGCCAGCAGTTATGAAGCAGCCTACGAGCAGTACTTC. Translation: CASSYEAAYEQYF.

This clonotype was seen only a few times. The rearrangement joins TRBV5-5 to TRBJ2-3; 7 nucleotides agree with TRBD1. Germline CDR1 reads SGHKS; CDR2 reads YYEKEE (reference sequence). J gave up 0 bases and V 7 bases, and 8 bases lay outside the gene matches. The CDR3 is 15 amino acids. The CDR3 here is CASVRQGSSTDTQYF. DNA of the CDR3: TGTGCCAGCGTAAGACAGGGCTCTAGCACAGATACGCAGTATTTT.

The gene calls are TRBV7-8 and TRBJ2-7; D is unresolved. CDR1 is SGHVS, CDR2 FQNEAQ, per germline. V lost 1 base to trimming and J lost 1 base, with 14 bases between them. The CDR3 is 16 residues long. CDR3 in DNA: TGTGCCAGCAGCTTAGGCTGGGCCCCTCTGTCCTACGAGCAGTACTTC. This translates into CASSLGWAPLSYEQYF.

The CDR3 reads CASSFRTRWSYNEQFF. DNA for the CDR3: TGTGCCAGCAGCTTTCGGACTAGATGGTCCTACAATGAGCAGTTCTTC. The genes are TRBV5-6 and TRBJ2-1, with 7 bases lining up with TRBD2. Germline V gene sequence: CDR1 SGHDT, CDR2 YYEEEE. Unmatched junction bases numbered 6, after V lost 2 bases and J lost 1 base. The CDR3 extends over 16 amino acids.

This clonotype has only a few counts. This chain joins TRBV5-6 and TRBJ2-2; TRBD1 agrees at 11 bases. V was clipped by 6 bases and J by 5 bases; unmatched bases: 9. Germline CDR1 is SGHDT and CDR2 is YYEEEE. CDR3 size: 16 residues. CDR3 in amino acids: CASNTPGQGDTGELFF. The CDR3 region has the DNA TGTGCCAGCAACACTCCGGGACAGGGGGATACCGGGGAGCTGTTTTTT.

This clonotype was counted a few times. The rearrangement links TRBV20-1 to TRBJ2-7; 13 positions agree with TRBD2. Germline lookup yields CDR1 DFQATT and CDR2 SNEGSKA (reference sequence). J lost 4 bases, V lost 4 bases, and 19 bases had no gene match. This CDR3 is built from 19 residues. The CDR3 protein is CSANPRTSGSGTPRYEQYF. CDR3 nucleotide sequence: TGCAGTGCTAACCCAAGGACTAGCGGGAGTGGAACTCCTAGGTACGAGCAGTACTTC.

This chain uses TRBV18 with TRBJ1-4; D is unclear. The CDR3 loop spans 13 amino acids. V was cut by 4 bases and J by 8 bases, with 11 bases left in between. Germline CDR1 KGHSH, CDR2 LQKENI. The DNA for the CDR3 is TGTGCCAGCTCACTAGACCAGAGAGAAAAACTGTTTTTT. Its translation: CASSLDQREKLFF.

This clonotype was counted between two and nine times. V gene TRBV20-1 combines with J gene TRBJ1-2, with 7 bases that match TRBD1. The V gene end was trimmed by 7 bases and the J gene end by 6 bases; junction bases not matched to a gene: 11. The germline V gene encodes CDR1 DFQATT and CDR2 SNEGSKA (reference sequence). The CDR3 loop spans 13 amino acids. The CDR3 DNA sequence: TGCAGTGTCAGGGGGTCGATCGGCGATGGCTACACCTTC. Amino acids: CSVRGSIGDGYTF.

The CDR3: CASSQVTGAEAFF. Here the CDR3 DNA reads TGTGCCAGCAGCCAGGTAACAGGCGCTGAAGCTTTCTTT. This chain joins TRBV7-9 and TRBJ1-1; TRBD1 is a possible D gene (5 bases). The V gene lost 5 bases and the J gene lost 6 bases, with 13 bases spanning the gap. The CDR3 length is 13 residues. Germline values: CDR1 SEHNR, CDR2 FQNEAQ (reference sequence).

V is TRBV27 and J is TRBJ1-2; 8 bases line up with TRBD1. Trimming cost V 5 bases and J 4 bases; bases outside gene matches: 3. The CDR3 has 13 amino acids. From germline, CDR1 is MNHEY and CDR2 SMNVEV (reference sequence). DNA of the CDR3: TGTGCCAGCAGTCAGACAGGGGCCTATGGCTACACCTTC. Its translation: CASSQTGAYGYTF.

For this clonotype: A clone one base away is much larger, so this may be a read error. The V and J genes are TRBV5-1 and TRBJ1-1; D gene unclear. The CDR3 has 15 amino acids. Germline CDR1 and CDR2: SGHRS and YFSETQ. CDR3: CASSLEADMNTEDFF. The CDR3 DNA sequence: TGCGCCAGCAGCTTGGAGGCAGACATGAACACTGAAGATTTCTTT. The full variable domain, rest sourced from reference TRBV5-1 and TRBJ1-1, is KAGVTQTPRYLIKTRGQQVTLSCSPISGHRSVSWYQQTPGQGLQFLFEYFSETQRNKGNFPGRFSGRQFSNSRSEMNVSTLELGDSALYLCASSLEADMNTEDFFGQGTRLTVV.